A single sample gave rise to the 11 T cell receptor beta chains below, sequenced in a study of Ad26.COV2.S vaccination and SARS-CoV-2 variants. Noted treatment: around 19 received Ad26.COV2.S at low or high dose, single or two shots; several received placebo; per-sample allocation not given. The study sampled participants on day 63 after the first vaccine or placebo injection. Profiling relied on immunoSEQ multiplex PCR, and the TCRdb table lists in-frame clones only, not all of them. This repertoire shows about 680,000 clones, around 89% found once; its top ten account for 1.5%. The sequences come from peripheral blood, collected in a trial of Ad26.COV2.S vaccine versus placebo. Source of these receptors: a person aged 18-65 years who received the Ad26.COV2.S COVID-19 vaccine or a placebo.

The V and J genes are TRBV12-3 or TRBV12-4 and TRBJ2-3, with D possibly matching TRBD2 (5 bases). This CDR3 is built from 13 residues. Trimming pared 7 bases from V and 2 bases from J, leaving 10 bases between. CDR3 sequence reads: CASNQRYTDTQYF. The CDR3 DNA follows: TGTGCCAGCAATCAGCGGTACACAGATACGCAGTATTTT.

This sequence joins TRBV4-3 and TRBJ1-1; D may be TRBD1 (6 bases). The CDR3 contains 16 residues. Trimming cost V 0 bases and J 1 base, with 12 bases left between them. Germline CDR1 LGHNA, CDR2 YSLEER. CDR3 DNA sequence: TGCGCCAGCAGCCAAGATCGGGGGCAGCCGAACACTGAAGCTTTCTTT. Translating it yields CASSQDRGQPNTEAFF.

The chain carries TRBV6-1 and TRBJ2-5, with D unresolved. The V gene's germline CDR1 is MNHNS and CDR2 SASEGT. With 7 bases removed from V and 13 bases from J, the gap between germline ends came to 16 bases. The CDR3 covers 11 residues. Here the CDR3 reads CASTDGRVGYF. In DNA, the CDR3 is TGTGCCAGCACCGATGGACGGGTGGGGTACTTC.

This chain uses TRBV6-5 with TRBJ2-7; maybe TRBD2 (6 bases). CDR3 length: 14 amino acids. Germline V CDR1 and CDR2: MNHEY, SVGAGI. Trimming took off 4 bases at V and 2 bases at J, with 12 bases between the two ends. CDR3 in DNA: TGTGCCAGCAGTTTGTTGCGGGGAGCCTACGAGCAGTACTTC. Encoded protein: CASSLLRGAYEQYF.

The table lists this clone with a count of one. The rearrangement uses TRBV11-2 and TRBJ2-5, with TRBD2 matching 13 bases. The V segment lost 4 bases and the J segment 5 bases; nucleotides outside the gene matches: 13. Germline CDR1 reads SGHAT; CDR2 reads FQNNGV. This CDR3 contains 18 residues. The CDR3 is CASSSRFTSGRAKETQYF. The CDR3 region has the DNA TGTGCCAGCAGCTCCAGATTTACTAGCGGGAGGGCCAAGGAGACCCAGTACTTC.

The chain combines TRBV11-1 with TRBJ2-1; D might be TRBD1 or TRBD2, each matching 5 bases. V was trimmed by 5 bases and J by 15 bases, leaving 20 bases between them. The CDR3 length is 13 residues. Germline V gene data show CDR1 as SGHAT and CDR2 as FQDESV (reference sequence). The DNA of the CDR3 is TGTGCCAGCAGCCAAACGGGGCCGGCAGGACGGTTCTTC. Translating it yields CASSQTGPAGRFF.

The V and J genes are TRBV5-8 and TRBJ2-5, with D tentatively TRBD2 (5 bases). Germline V gives CDR1 SGHTS, CDR2 YDEGEE. This CDR3 has 14 residues. Between the trimmed V and J ends, which lost 2 bases and 4 bases, there was a span of 12 bases. CDR3 amino acids: CASSFGIPRETQYF. The DNA for the CDR3 is TGTGCCAGCAGCTTCGGGATACCTAGAGAGACCCAGTACTTC. Full variable domain (remainder filled in from reference TRBV5-8 and TRBJ2-5): EAGVTQSPTHLIKTRGQQATLRCSPISGHTSVYWYQQALGLGLQFLLWYDEGEERNRGNFPPRFSGRQFPNYSSELNVNALELEDSALYLCASSFGIPRETQYFGPGTRLLVL.

The chain uses TRBV27 and TRBJ2-1, with D uncertain. Trimming removed 4 bases from V and 0 bases from J, with 13 bases in between. Germline values: CDR1 MNHEY, CDR2 SMNVEV (reference sequence). The CDR3 extends over 16 amino acids. DNA for the CDR3: TGTGCCAGCAGTTCCTTACCGGGCAGCTCCTACAATGAGCAGTTCTTC. Translated, it gives CASSSLPGSSYNEQFF.

This clone was seen once. The chain carries TRBV27 and TRBJ2-1, with a weak D call TRBD2 (5 bases). Germline V gives CDR1 MNHEY, CDR2 SMNVEV (reference sequence). Trimming took 6 bases from V and 0 from J, leaving 9 bases between them. This CDR3 contains 14 residues. This chain's CDR3 is CASRRGSSYNEQFF. CDR3 in DNA: TGTGCCAGCAGACGGGGAAGCTCCTACAATGAGCAGTTCTTC.

This chain links TRBV5-1 with TRBJ2-3; no firm D call. V was trimmed by 3 bases and J by 2 bases, leaving 4 bases between them. Germline CDR1 is SGHRS and CDR2 is YFSETQ. This CDR3 has 12 residues. The CDR3 sequence: CASSWDTDTQYF. DNA of the CDR3: TGCGCCAGCAGCTGGGACACAGATACGCAGTATTTT.

The chain recombines TRBV7-2 with TRBJ2-7, with 12 bases identical to TRBD1. CDR1 and CDR2 from the germline V gene are SGHTA and FQGNSA. Germline trimming cut 1 base from V and 5 bases from J; bases unmatched to any gene: 6. CDR3 length: 16 amino acids. CDR3 nucleotides: TGTGCCAGCAGCTTAGGTCCGGGACAGGGGGCCCACGAGCAGTACTTC. This sequence encodes CASSLGPGQGAHEQYF.